This entry concerns a single T cell receptor (beta chain). The data are from a study of Graves' ophthalmopathy and Graves' hyperthyroidism. Amplification from RNA transcripts yielded the TCR beta CDR3 regions. The authors performed first-round RT-PCR with HTBI primers and then a second-round multiplex PCR. Using its own MiXCR run on the multiplex PCR reads, TCRdb lists one record per CDR3 protein. The sample holds 1 million to 1.3 million distinct CDR3 sequences, less than 45% seen once. The sequencing sample was made of peripheral blood or thyroid tissue (not recorded which). This sequence originates from an adult man with Graves' hyperthyroidism.

CDR3 bases: TGTGCCACCACCAGTGACCGTCCCGGGACAGGGACTGGCTACACCTTC. Translation gives CATTSDRPGTGTGYTF. The rearrangement links TRBV15 to TRBJ1-2, with 9 bases matching TRBD1. CDR3 size: 16 residues. Looked up from germline, CDR1 is LNHNV and CDR2 is YYDKDF (reference sequence). Unmatched junction bases numbered 16, after V lost 7 bases and J lost 7 bases.